This T cell receptor beta chain came from a study of blood T cell repertoires in COVID-19. Study in general: Sites in the United States, Italy and Spain provided acute and convalescent COVID-19 samples.

Only in-frame clones appear in the TCRdb table, and some are missing; sequencing was by immunoSEQ multiplex PCR. This table has 200,000 to 300,000 clones, roughly 81% appearing once. This CDR3 comprises 15 residues. V trimming: 10 bases; J trimming: 2 bases; junction bases outside the gene matches: 8. Germline V CDR1 and CDR2: MDHEN, SYDVKM. This chain connects TRBV28 to TRBJ2-1, with TRBD2 matching 10 bases. The TCR originated in a man in his fifties with acute or convalescent COVID-19. The material sequenced was peripheral blood. The CDR3 reads CATSSSGRTYNEQFF. Written as DNA, the CDR3 is TGTGCCACATCTTCTAGCGGGAGAACCTACAATGAGCAGTTCTTC.